The 5 T cell receptor beta chains reported below all come from one sample, sequenced in a study of blood T cell repertoires in COVID-19. The protocol was immunoSEQ multiplex PCR, while the TCRdb copy is restricted to in-frame clones and leaves out a portion. The sample records about 220,000 clones, approximately 88% being singletons. The sample consisted of PBMCs or T cells enriched from blood (not recorded which). Receptors originate from a woman aged 40 to 55 with acute COVID-19.

This clone has just a few counts. The chain recombines TRBV18 with TRBJ2-7; 10 bases agree with TRBD1. Germline lookup yields CDR1 KGHSH and CDR2 LQKENI. V dropped 5 bases and J dropped 5; count of bases not matched to a gene: 6. The length of the CDR3 is 14 residues. The CDR3 sequence is CASSSGQGVNEQYF. In nucleotides, the CDR3 is TGTGCCAGCTCAAGCGGACAGGGGGTGAACGAGCAGTACTTC.

The chain has TRBV5-6 and TRBJ2-7, with a tentative D call TRBD1 (6 bases). V was shortened by 3 bases and J by 3 bases, with 13 bases between the two germline ends. CDR3 length: 14 residues. Germline V lookup: CDR1 SGHDT, CDR2 YYEEEE. The CDR3: CASSSDKQGYEQYV. The CDR3 nucleotides read TGTGCCAGCAGCTCCGATAAACAGGGCTACGAGCAGTACGTC.

V is TRBV11-3 and J is TRBJ1-1, with a possible D match to TRBD1 (5 bases). The germline V gene encodes CDR1 SGHNT and CDR2 YENEEA. This CDR3 has 15 residues. The germline V and J ends were trimmed by 3 bases and 2 bases, with 13 bases remaining between them. The CDR3 sequence: CASSLRQTINTEAFF. The CDR3 DNA follows: TGTGCCAGCAGCTTGAGACAGACCATTAACACTGAAGCTTTCTTT.

The V gene is TRBV6-5, the J gene TRBJ2-7; a weak D match, TRBD1 (6 bases). With 6 bases removed from V and 3 bases from J, the gap between germline ends came to 9 bases. CDR3 length: 12 residues. Per the germline V gene, CDR1 is MNHEY and CDR2 is SVGAGI. For the CDR3, the DNA is TGTGCCAGCAGCCGCAGGGGCTACGAGCAGTACGTC. Translated: CASSRRGYEQYV.

V gene TRBV24-1 combines with J gene TRBJ1-2, with D possibly being TRBD1 (5 bases). Trimming left V 3 bases short and J 0 bases short, with 10 bases between. Germline-derived CDR1 and CDR2 are KGHDR and SFDVKD. CDR3 length equals 15 residues. Written as DNA, the CDR3 is TGTGCCACCAGTGATCAGACAGCTCCTAACTATGGCTACACCTTC. Translated, it gives CATSDQTAPNYGYTF.